What follows are 32 T cell receptor beta chains derived from one specimen sequenced in a study of beta chain features in type 1 diabetes. Expressed TCRB transcripts were sequenced because the isolated RNA had all been reverse transcribed beforehand. Clones were read by immunoSEQ multiplex PCR, and TCRdb kept only the in-frame ones, dropping some. Here the sample spans around 430,000 clones, 30% being singletons. Sample: naive CD4+ T cells from blood. The receptors come from a young man in good health.

This clone was recorded a few times. The V gene is TRBV9, the J gene TRBJ1-2; D is unresolved. The CDR3 is 15 residues long. Trimming removed 1 base from V and 0 bases from J, with 10 bases in between. Per the germline V gene, CDR1 is SGDLS and CDR2 is YYNGEE. The CDR3 reads CASSVPRQANYGYTF. In DNA, the CDR3 is TGTGCCAGCAGCGTACCTAGGCAAGCTAACTATGGCTACACCTTC.

This clone was seen a few times. V is TRBV10-3 and J is TRBJ2-1; D unresolved. Trimming removed 0 bases from V and 7 bases from J, with 10 bases in between. This CDR3 spans 14 amino acids. Germline loops: CDR1 ENHRY, CDR2 SYGVKD. DNA for the CDR3: TGTGCCATCAGTGAGTCGGGTACGACGAATGAGCAGTTCTTC. Its protein is CAISESGTTNEQFF.

The V call is TRBV4-3, the J call TRBJ2-1; D perhaps matches TRBD2 (6 bases). V dropped 4 bases and J dropped 1 base, with 17 bases sitting between them. Germline CDR1 reads LGHNA; CDR2 reads YSLEER. This CDR3 contains 17 residues. The CDR3 region is CASSPELADPSYNEQFF. For the CDR3, the DNA is TGCGCCAGCAGCCCCGAATTAGCGGACCCATCCTACAATGAGCAGTTCTTC.

J is TRBJ2-1 and V is TRBV11-2, with TRBD2 matching 7 bases. The CDR3 runs to 15 residues. The germline CDR1 and CDR2 sequences are SGHAT and FQNNGV. Germline trimming cut 5 bases from V and 4 bases from J; bases unmatched to any gene: 8. CDR3: CASSPLAESYNEQFF. The CDR3 DNA is TGTGCCAGCAGCCCCCTAGCGGAGTCTTACAATGAGCAGTTCTTC.

CDR3 sequence reads: CASSAAGGMSTGELFF. CDR3 coding DNA: TGTGCCAGCAGCGCGGCAGGGGGAATGAGCACCGGGGAGCTGTTTTTT. This chain connects TRBV9 to TRBJ2-2; TRBD1 aligns across 7 bases. V dropped 3 bases and J dropped 4; count of bases not matched to a gene: 9. Per germline, CDR1 SGDLS and CDR2 YYNGEE. This CDR3 is built from 16 residues.

Concerning this clone itself: This CDR3 is also generated by other DNA sequences in the sample. The chain recombines TRBV9 with TRBJ1-1; D is ambiguous. The CDR3 spans 13 residues. The V and J ends lost 0 bases and 0 bases respectively, with 3 bases between them. Germline CDR1 and CDR2: SGDLS and YYNGEE. Here the CDR3 DNA reads TGTGCCAGCAGCGTAGCGGTGAACACTGAAGCTTTCTTT. Its translation is CASSVAVNTEAFF.

This clone was picked up a small number of times. The chain recombines TRBV7-9 with TRBJ2-5; D is unclear. This CDR3 region has 14 residues. The V end was cut by 1 base, the J end by 5 bases, with 11 bases between. CDR1 SEHNR and CDR2 FQNEAQ come from the germline V gene (reference sequence). CDR3 in amino acids: CASSLGVPAETQYF. CDR3 bases: TGTGCCAGCAGCTTAGGCGTCCCGGCGGAGACCCAGTACTTC. Using reference TRBV7-9 and TRBJ2-5 for the parts outside the CDR3, the full variable domain is DTGVSQNPRHKITKRGQNVTFRCDPISEHNRLYWYRQTLGQGPEFLTYFQNEAQLEKSRLLSDRFSAERPKGSFSTLEIQRTEQGDSAMYLCASSLGVPAETQYFGPGTRLLVL.

V usage is TRBV7-2 and J usage is TRBJ2-1; D not resolved. The CDR3 length is 13 residues. The germline CDR1 and CDR2 sequences are SGHTA and FQGNSA. V lost 7 bases to trimming and J lost 3 bases, with 10 bases between them. The CDR3 region has the DNA TGTGCCAGCATCCTAGGGCACTACAATGAGCAGTTCTTC. This encodes CASILGHYNEQFF.

The chain is built from TRBV30 and TRBJ2-7, with unresolved D. Germline CDR1 reads GTSNPN; CDR2 reads SVGIG (reference sequence). V lost 0 bases and J lost 5, with 14 bases in between. The CDR3 extends over 14 amino acids. The CDR3 DNA is TGTGCCTGGAGTGTACGTAGGGTTTTCCACGAGCAGTACTTC. It yields the protein CAWSVRRVFHEQYF.

The chain carries TRBV29-1 and TRBJ2-7, with 8 bases matching TRBD1. Looked up from germline, CDR1 is SQVTM and CDR2 is ANQGSEA. This CDR3 has 15 residues. The trim removed 0 bases at V and 2 bases at J, leaving 6 bases unmatched. CDR3 nucleotides: TGCAGCGTTGAAGATCCCGGACAGGGAACCTACGAGCAGTACTTC. Translation gives CSVEDPGQGTYEQYF.

V usage is TRBV29-1 and J usage is TRBJ2-2; D gene ambiguous. Germline V gives CDR1 SQVTM, CDR2 ANQGSEA. The length of the CDR3 is 13 residues. Trimming stripped 3 bases from V and 1 base from J, with 6 bases between. The DNA of the CDR3 is TGCAGCGTTGACTCTGAGAACACCGGGGAGCTGTTTTTT. It is translated as CSVDSENTGELFF.

This clone was seen once. The chain is built from TRBV28 and TRBJ2-7; 12 positions agree with TRBD2. CDR1 is MDHEN, CDR2 SYDVKM, per germline. The CDR3 spans 16 residues. The trim removed 1 base at V and 2 bases at J, leaving 3 bases unmatched. The CDR3 DNA sequence: TGTGCCAGCAGTTTATCGGGACTAGCGGGTACCTACGAGCAGTACTTC. It specifies CASSLSGLAGTYEQYF.

This clone was seen more than once but under ten times. The J gene is TRBJ1-2, the V gene TRBV30, with D tentatively TRBD1 (6 bases). Germline V gene lookup returns CDR1 GTSNPN and CDR2 SVGIG (reference sequence). The V end was cut by 1 base, the J end by 4 bases, with 16 bases between. The CDR3 has 15 amino acids. CDR3 in DNA: TGTGCCTGGAGTGGGGCCAGGGGATTCTCCTATGGCTACACCTTC. This translates into CAWSGARGFSYGYTF. Full variable domain (outside the CDR3, taken from reference TRBV30 and TRBJ1-2): SQTIHQWPATLVQPVGSPLSLECTVEGTSNPNLYWYRQAAGRGLQLLFYSVGIGQISSEVPQNLSASRPQDRQFILSSKKLLLSDSGFYLCAWSGARGFSYGYTFGSGTRLTVV.

The V gene is TRBV6-1, the J gene TRBJ2-1; D gene ambiguous. Germline V lookup: CDR1 MNHNS, CDR2 SASEGT. Trimming removed 7 bases from V and 8 bases from J, with 12 bases in between. CDR3 length: 12 residues. The CDR3 DNA reads TGTGCCAGCAACCGCGACCTAGATGAGCAGTTCTTC. Protein product: CASNRDLDEQFF.

This chain links TRBV6-1 with TRBJ1-2, with 9 positions matching TRBD1. Germline V gene lookup returns CDR1 MNHNS and CDR2 SASEGT. There are 15 residues in the CDR3. The junction had 3 bases not matched to a gene; V was cut back by 2 bases and J by 2 bases. The CDR3 sequence: CASSEYGTGNYGYTF. The CDR3 bases are TGTGCCAGCAGTGAATATGGGACAGGGAACTATGGCTACACCTTC.

The genes are TRBV30 and TRBJ1-1; D gene unclear. Germline V gives CDR1 GTSNPN, CDR2 SVGIG (reference sequence). The V end was cut by 0 bases, the J end by 7 bases, with 15 bases between. This CDR3 is 14 amino acids long. CDR3 in DNA: TGTGCCTGGAGTGTACAAAGAGGGTTTGGTGAAGCTTTCTTT. It yields the protein CAWSVQRGFGEAFF.

V and J are TRBV18 and TRBJ2-3; TRBD1 matches at 9 bases. The CDR3 contains 15 residues. The junction had 1 base not matched to a gene; V was cut back by 1 base and J by 2 bases. Germline CDR1 is KGHSH and CDR2 is LQKENI. The CDR3: CASSPRDRATDTQYF. As DNA, the CDR3 is TGTGCCAGCTCACCACGGGACAGGGCCACAGATACGCAGTATTTT.

This clone occurred a few times. The chain uses TRBV5-1 and TRBJ2-3; 10 bases line up with TRBD2. CDR3 size: 15 residues. Germline CDR1 and CDR2: SGHRS and YFSETQ. J was trimmed by 5 bases and V by 3 bases; bases with no gene match: 6. The CDR3 protein is CASSSSSGSLDTQYF. The CDR3 DNA sequence: TGCGCCAGCAGCTCCTCTAGCGGGAGCCTAGATACGCAGTATTTT.

J is TRBJ2-7 and V is TRBV13; 8 bases align to TRBD2. The V and J ends lost 5 bases and 6 bases, in that order; junction bases with no gene match: 15. CDR1 is PRHDT and CDR2 is FYEKMQ in the germline V gene (reference sequence). The CDR3 length is 16 residues. CDR3 in DNA: TGTGCCAGCAGCATACGAAGACTAGCGCCCACCACCGAGCAGTACTTC. It yields the protein CASSIRRLAPTTEQYF.

The V call is TRBV10-3, the J call TRBJ2-6; unclear D gene. Germline CDR1 reads ENHRY; CDR2 reads SYGVKD. The CDR3 totals 14 residues. The V end was cut by 5 bases, the J end by 0 bases, with 5 bases between. DNA of the CDR3: TGTGCCATCAGTACACCCTCTGGGGCCAACGTCCTGACTTTC. Translating it yields CAISTPSGANVLTF.

This clone was seen a few times. This sequence joins TRBV5-1 and TRBJ2-4, with a weak D call TRBD1 (6 bases). Germline CDR1 SGHRS, CDR2 YFSETQ. This CDR3 has 14 amino acids. Trimming removed 4 bases from V and 6 bases from J, with 14 bases in between. CDR3 sequence (DNA): TGCGCCAGCAGCGCACAGGGCATTGGAAACATTCAGTACTTC. This gives the protein CASSAQGIGNIQYF.

This clone has more than one count but fewer than ten. The chain carries TRBV9 and TRBJ2-1; D may correspond to TRBD1 or TRBD2 (5 bases each). Germline V lookup: CDR1 SGDLS, CDR2 YYNGEE. The CDR3 runs 15 residues. The V end lost 0 bases, the J end lost 5 bases, and 12 bases lay between the germline ends. CDR3 residues: CASSVGWGYDNEQFF. CDR3 coding DNA: TGTGCCAGCAGCGTAGGATGGGGGTACGACAATGAGCAGTTCTTC.

The V gene is TRBV5-1, the J gene TRBJ2-1; the D is unclear. From germline, CDR1 is SGHRS and CDR2 YFSETQ. The CDR3 is 15 residues long. The V and J ends lost 5 bases and 0 bases respectively, with 12 bases between them. CDR3: CASSARMSSYNEQFF. CDR3 nucleotide sequence: TGCGCCAGCAGTGCGAGAATGAGCTCCTACAATGAGCAGTTCTTC.

The V call is TRBV28, the J call TRBJ2-5; 7 bases fit TRBD2. CDR1 is MDHEN and CDR2 is SYDVKM in the germline V gene. J was trimmed by 0 bases and V by 5 bases; bases with no gene match: 6. CDR3 length: 15 amino acids. The DNA for the CDR3 is TGTGCCAGCAGTCCTAGCGGAGCGGACCAAGAGACCCAGTACTTC. Protein product: CASSPSGADQETQYF.

This clone was observed a handful of times. The V gene is TRBV5-4, the J gene TRBJ2-5; 10 bases fit TRBD2. CDR1 SGHNT and CDR2 YYREEE come from the germline V gene (reference sequence). V gave up 1 base and J gave up 5 bases; unmatched junction bases: 5. The CDR3 is 15 amino acids. CDR3 in amino acids: CASSLLSSGSETQYF. In DNA, the CDR3 is TGTGCCAGCAGCTTGCTGTCTAGCGGGAGCGAGACCCAGTACTTC.

V and J are TRBV28 and TRBJ2-5; 7 positions agree with TRBD2. Germline trimming cut 6 bases from V and 5 bases from J; bases unmatched to any gene: 9. Germline-derived CDR1 and CDR2 are MDHEN and SYDVKM. CDR3 length: 14 residues. The CDR3 nucleotides are TGTGCCAGCAGGCTGGGACGGGGAGGGGAGACCCAGTACTTC. Residues: CASRLGRGGETQYF.

This clone has only a few counts. The CDR3 is CSILPYIYNEQFF. CDR3 nucleotide sequence: TGCAGCATTCTTCCTTACATCTACAATGAGCAGTTCTTC. The chain is built from TRBV29-1 and TRBJ2-1; D is ambiguous. The germline V and J ends were trimmed by 8 bases and 3 bases, with 14 bases remaining between them. This CDR3 region has 13 residues. Germline lookup yields CDR1 SQVTM and CDR2 ANQGSEA.

This CDR3 reads CATSRGGRLGPNTQYF. CDR3 sequence (DNA): TGTGCCACCAGCAGGGGTGGGCGTTTAGGACCCAATACGCAGTATTTT. The chain uses TRBV15 and TRBJ2-3, with D uncertain. V lost 3 bases to trimming and J lost 7 bases, with 20 bases between them. Germline assignment: CDR1 LNHNV and CDR2 YYDKDF (reference sequence). CDR3 length equals 16 residues.

This clone was seen a handful of times. The chain recombines TRBV4-3 with TRBJ1-1, with unresolved D. V lost 0 bases, J lost 10 bases, and 12 bases lay in between. Germline CDR1 reads LGHNA; CDR2 reads YSLEER. The CDR3 extends over 13 amino acids. This CDR3 reads CASSQDMALGAFF. The CDR3 coding sequence is TGCGCCAGCAGCCAAGATATGGCACTCGGAGCTTTCTTT.

The gene calls are TRBV7-2 and TRBJ2-4; 11 nucleotides align to TRBD1. The germline V gene has CDR1 SGHTA and CDR2 FQGNSA. With V trimmed by 1 base and J by 1 base, 3 bases remained unmatched. The CDR3 has 17 amino acids. Here the CDR3 reads CASSLDWTGGAKNIQYF. The CDR3 nucleotides read TGTGCCAGCAGCTTAGACTGGACAGGGGGCGCCAAAAACATTCAGTACTTC.

Only a few counts were recorded for this clone. CDR3 nucleotide sequence: TGTGCCAGCAGCGTAGGGACTAGCGGGAGATACGAGCAGTACTTC. It specifies CASSVGTSGRYEQYF. V and J are TRBV9 and TRBJ2-7; 13 bases line up with TRBD2. The CDR3 is made up of 15 amino acids. V dropped 0 bases and J dropped 4; count of bases not matched to a gene: 1. CDR1 is SGDLS and CDR2 is YYNGEE in the germline V gene.

With respect to this clone: Distinct nucleotide sequences in the sample also encode this CDR3. The rearrangement links TRBV15 to TRBJ2-5, with 7 bases lining up with TRBD2. The junction had 6 bases not matched to a gene; V was cut back by 0 bases and J by 2 bases. The CDR3 is made up of 16 amino acids. The germline CDR1 and CDR2 sequences are LNHNV and YYDKDF (reference sequence). CDR3 loop: CATSRDLAGGQETQYF. The CDR3 region has the DNA TGTGCCACCAGCAGAGATCTAGCCGGGGGGCAAGAGACCCAGTACTTC.